This T cell receptor beta chain was identified during a study of CD8+CD57+ T cells in acquired aplastic anemia. Genomic DNA constituted the template upon which TCR beta VDJ and CDR3 profiling was performed. TCRdb re-called the reads with MiXCR, one entry per CDR3 protein. Of a few hundred thousand distinct CDR3 sequences listed, 61% are singletons. The J segment lost 4 bases and the V segment lost 6 bases, leaving 8 bases of the junction unmatched. Per germline, CDR1 LNHDA and CDR2 SQIVND (reference sequence). This CDR3 region has 15 residues. The V gene is TRBV19, the J gene TRBJ2-5, with 10 nucleotides matching TRBD2. The specimen sequenced was sorted CD4+, CD8+, or CD8+CD57+ T cells (not recorded which) from PBMCs. This TCR was recovered from a human donor in good health. The CDR3 coding sequence is TGTGCCAGTAGCTCTGATATAGCGGGAGGAGAGACCCAGTACTTC. Its protein is CASSSDIAGGETQYF.